Below are 17 T cell receptor beta chains sequenced from a single sample in a study of blood T cells in healthy people across ages. With a J-beta primer mix and a sample-barcoded 5' primer, a second PCR ran about 6 to 11 cycles. TCRdb itself ran the 5' RACE reads through MiXCR, one entry per CDR3 protein. The top ten hold around 25% of the sample, which has around 580,000 distinct CDR3 sequences, around 50% seen once. What was sequenced was blood. These receptors originate from a man older than 75 in good health.

The chain carries TRBV27 and TRBJ2-5, with 12 bases aligning to TRBD1. This CDR3 contains 14 residues. V lost 10 bases, J lost 11 bases, and 14 bases stayed unmatched. Per the germline V gene, CDR1 is MNHEY and CDR2 is SMNVEV (reference sequence). The CDR3 region is CATSKGQGAKEQYF. DNA of the CDR3: TGTGCCACCAGCAAGGGACAGGGGGCTAAGGAGCAGTACTTC.

The table lists this clonotype with many counts. The gene calls are TRBV6-6 and TRBJ2-7; TRBD2 aligns across 10 bases. Germline values: CDR1 MNHNY, CDR2 SVGAGI (reference sequence). Trimming removed 4 bases from V and 3 bases from J; junction bases left unmatched: 6. The CDR3 totals 15 residues. CDR3 DNA: TGTGCCAGCAGTTCCCCTAGCGGGGGTGACTACGAGCAGTACTTC. Amino acids: CASSSPSGGDYEQYF.

The rearrangement uses TRBV5-1 and TRBJ2-7, with 7 nucleotides matching TRBD1. Germline V gene sequence: CDR1 SGHRS, CDR2 YFSETQ. CDR3 size: 17 residues. J was trimmed by 0 bases and V by 4 bases; bases with no gene match: 13. CDR3 coding DNA: TGCGCCAGCAGCCTGCTAGGAACCCCAGGGGGCTCCTACGAGCAGTACTTC. Its protein is CASSLLGTPGGSYEQYF.

This clonotype occurred many times. The chain joins TRBV20-1 to TRBJ2-5; D gene ambiguous. CDR1 DFQATT and CDR2 SNEGSKA come from the germline V gene (reference sequence). Trimming cost V 3 bases and J 1 base, with 9 bases left between them. The CDR3 loop spans 13 amino acids. CDR3 coding DNA: TGCAGTGCTAGTCGGCCACTCCAAGAGACCCAGTACTTC. Residues: CSASRPLQETQYF.

This clonotype has at least ten counts. This chain uses TRBV12-3 or TRBV12-4 with TRBJ2-3; the match to TRBD1 covers 10 bases. J gave up 4 bases and V 5 bases, and 3 bases lay outside the gene matches. The CDR3 has 14 residues. The CDR3 nucleotides read TGTGCCAGCAGTCCCGGGACAGGGGCAGATACGCAGTATTTT. Translating gives CASSPGTGADTQYF.

This clonotype occurred a few times. This chain links TRBV7-9 with TRBJ1-2; D is unresolved. The V end lost 0 bases, the J end lost 6 bases, and 11 bases lay between the germline ends. Germline assignment: CDR1 SEHNR and CDR2 FQNEAQ (reference sequence). The CDR3 covers 14 residues. CDR3 bases: TGTGCCAGCAGCTTAGCGGACCCGGCTCATGGCTACACCTTC. Its translation is CASSLADPAHGYTF.

This chain links TRBV3-1 with TRBJ1-3, with D uncertain. CDR1 and CDR2 from the germline V gene are LGHDT and YNNKEL (reference sequence). Trimming cost V 0 bases and J 0 bases, with 9 bases left between them. The CDR3 has 16 residues. CDR3 protein: CASSQEYRISGNTIYF. The CDR3 nucleotides read TGTGCCAGCAGCCAAGAATACCGGATCTCTGGAAACACCATATATTTT.

The rearrangement uses TRBV28 and TRBJ2-5, with 7 nucleotides matching TRBD1. V dropped 7 bases and J dropped 5; count of bases not matched to a gene: 7. Germline V gene data show CDR1 as MDHEN and CDR2 as SYDVKM. The CDR3 is 13 residues long. The CDR3 coding sequence is TGTGCCAGCACGGGCAGGGGGATTGAGACCCAGTACTTC. It yields the protein CASTGRGIETQYF.

There are many counts of this clonotype. J is TRBJ1-4 and V is TRBV20-1, with 9 bases fitting TRBD1. Germline V gene data show CDR1 as DFQATT and CDR2 as SNEGSKA (reference sequence). The CDR3 has 15 residues. The V segment lost 3 bases and the J segment 8 bases; nucleotides outside the gene matches: 10. The CDR3 loop is CSARRPGTGYEKLFF. In DNA form, the CDR3 reads TGCAGTGCTAGGCGACCCGGGACAGGGTACGAAAAACTGTTTTTT.

The chain links TRBV6-6 to TRBJ2-2, with 7 bases fitting TRBD1. From germline, CDR1 is MNHNY and CDR2 SVGAGI (reference sequence). The V gene end was trimmed by 8 bases and the J gene end by 0 bases; junction bases not matched to a gene: 3. The CDR3 has 14 amino acids. Written as DNA, the CDR3 is TGTGCCAGCGGACAGGCTTCGAACACCGGGGAGCTGTTTTTT. The encoded protein is CASGQASNTGELFF.

The chain is built from TRBV28 and TRBJ1-5; possible D gene TRBD1, 5 bases. In germline, CDR1 is MDHEN, CDR2 SYDVKM. V gave up 5 bases and J gave up 3 bases, with 20 bases separating them. The CDR3 contains 17 residues. DNA of the CDR3: TGTGCCAGCAGTCCTGACAAGGGGCAGGGATCCAATCAGCCCCAGCATTTT. Its protein product is CASSPDKGQGSNQPQHF.

This clonotype was counted only a few times. V gene TRBV7-9 combines with J gene TRBJ2-1, with 7 nucleotides matching TRBD2. Germline CDR1 and CDR2: SEHNR and FQNEAQ (reference sequence). The CDR3 has 17 amino acids. V dropped 6 bases and J dropped 0; count of bases not matched to a gene: 11. DNA of the CDR3: TGTGCCAGCAGGCCCCCACTAGCGTTGAGCTCCTACAATGAGCAGTTCTTC. Its protein product is CASRPPLALSSYNEQFF.

This chain joins TRBV20-1 and TRBJ2-1; the match to TRBD2 covers 12 bases. V shed 6 bases and J 8 bases; nucleotides not matched to a gene: 8. The CDR3 is 14 residues long. Germline lookup yields CDR1 DFQATT and CDR2 SNEGSKA (reference sequence). The CDR3 nucleotides are TGCAGTGCACCTAGCGGGAGGGGAGTCGATGAGCAGTTCTTC. As protein: CSAPSGRGVDEQFF.

This sequence joins TRBV7-9 and TRBJ2-4; D is unclear. The germline V gene encodes CDR1 SEHNR and CDR2 FQNEAQ (reference sequence). Trimming took off 5 bases at V and 11 bases at J, with 10 bases between the two ends. The CDR3 is made up of 11 amino acids. The DNA of the CDR3 is TGTGCCAGCAGCCCCACTGAGGTTCAGTACTTC. Protein product: CASSPTEVQYF.

The CDR3 region is CASSSNRPRGNEQYF. DNA of the CDR3: TGCGCCAGCAGCTCGAACCGACCAAGGGGGAATGAGCAGTACTTC. V usage is TRBV5-1 and J usage is TRBJ2-7, with a weak D call TRBD1 (6 bases). Trimming cost V 3 bases and J 7 bases, with 20 bases left between them. Germline lookup yields CDR1 SGHRS and CDR2 YFSETQ. The CDR3 is 15 amino acids. The full variable domain, in which reference TRBV5-1 and TRBJ2-7 provide the parts outside the CDR3, is KAGVTQTPRYLIKTRGQQVTLSCSPISGHRSVSWYQQTPGQGLQFLFEYFSETQRNKGNFPGRFSGRQFSNSRSEMNVSTLELGDSALYLCASSSNRPRGNEQYFGPGTRLTVT.

The chain has TRBV28 and TRBJ2-5; 11 nucleotides align to TRBD1. The J call may be incorrect, as the DNA end agrees better with TRBJ2-7. Germline values: CDR1 MDHEN, CDR2 SYDVKM. CDR3 length: 15 residues. The CDR3 nucleotides are TGTGCCAGCAGTTTTGGCGGGACAGGGGGTTACGAGCAGTACTTC. Its translation is CASSFGGTGGYEQYF.

This clonotype has just a few counts. The V call is TRBV9, the J call TRBJ2-1; D is tentatively TRBD1 or TRBD2 (5 bases each). V dropped 2 bases and J dropped 7 bases, with 7 bases sitting between them. The CDR3 covers 12 residues. Germline V CDR1 and CDR2: SGDLS, YYNGEE. The CDR3 is CASSVWGNEQFF. CDR3 nucleotides: TGTGCCAGCAGCGTCTGGGGGAATGAGCAGTTCTTC.